This TCR beta chain came from a study of cytomegalovirus exposure and HLA in healthy donors. Findings and limits, study-wide: The tendency of first-cohort TCR clusters to co-occur in the 95 to 150 validation repertoires was the finding of a later analysis.

The CDR3 sequence is 17 residues long. CDR1 is MGHRA, CDR2 YSYEKL, per germline. The ends lost 4 bases at V and 8 bases at J; junction bases unmatched: 9. On this clone: Its antigen is still unknown.

Assay used: immunoSEQ multiplex PCR; TCRdb lists only in-frame clones, some missing. The table has around 150,000 clones, approximately 86% seen once; the top ten hold around 2.1%. Sequencing input: PBMCs. J is TRBJ2-1 and V is TRBV4-1; 15 nucleotides line up with TRBD2. The clonotype was recovered from a woman aged 18-30 years in good health and CMV-seronegative. The CDR3 protein is CASSPFSGLAGGHEQFF. DNA for the CDR3: TGCGCCAGCAGCCCCTTTTCGGGACTAGCGGGAGGACATGAGCAGTTCTTC.